This T cell receptor beta chain was found in a study of blood T cell repertoires in COVID-19. Across the study: Samples came from the United States, Italy and Spain, spanning acute and convalescent COVID-19. PBMCs, B-cell-depleted T cells, or T cells were the source of the cDNA or gDNA that made up the material.

Original analysis: Nucleated cell number was recorded as an estimate derived from reference gene primer amplification. Assay: immunoSEQ multiplex PCR; the TCRdb copy retains only in-frame clones and omits some. The V and J calls and clone size are taken from that table; D and trimming were inferred from the DNA. The data hold 120,000 to 150,000 clones, with approximately 84% observed a single time. The CDR3 has 16 amino acids. V lost 8 bases and J lost 4, with 21 bases in between. Germline lookup yields CDR1 SGHAT and CDR2 FQNNGV. The TCR sequence derives from a human donor with acute or convalescent COVID-19. The donor label of this sample is uncertain. The chain links TRBV11-2 to TRBJ2-1, with TRBD2 as a possible D gene (6 bases). Sequenced: peripheral blood. In nucleotides, the CDR3 is TGTGCCAGCCAACCGATCGGAGGGCCTATATACAATGAGCAGTTCTTC. The encoded protein is CASQPIGGPIYNEQFF.